This is a list of T cell receptor beta chains from one sample in a study of blood T cell repertoires in COVID-19. Here immunoSEQ multiplex PCR was the method, and the copy in TCRdb shows in-frame clones only, minus some. This sample has some 140,000 clones, with roughly 84% found just once. Material for sequencing was peripheral blood. The origin of the receptors is a man in his sixties with COVID-19, enrolled during active disease. The CDR3 runs from the conserved cysteine through the conserved F or W. The D gene is left open where the match is weak. Clone size, where shown, is once, few, many, or a class for clones that have expanded.

v_call,j_call,d_call,clone_size,cdr3_nt,cdr3_aa
TRBV24-1,TRBJ2-6,-,-,TGTGCCACCAGTGATAGCGGGTTCTCTGGGGCCAACGTCCTGACTTTC,CATSDSGFSGANVLTF
TRBV2,TRBJ1-1,TRBD1,-,TGTGCCAGCAGTTACCAGGACAGGGGTTACATGAACACTGAAGCTTTCTTT,CASSYQDRGYMNTEAFF
TRBV19,TRBJ2-6,TRBD1,-,TGTGCCAGTAGCACGGGACAGGCCCCTGGGGCCAACGTCCTGACTTTC,CASSTGQAPGANVLTF
TRBV29-1,TRBJ1-5,-,-,TGCAGCGTTGTTGACCCGGGACAGCCCCAGCATTTT,CSVVDPGQPQHF
TRBV7-9,TRBJ2-4,-,-,TGTGCCAGCAGCTTAGCCACGAAGGGAGACATTCAGTACTTC,CASSLATKGDIQYF
TRBV3-1/TRBV3-2,TRBJ1-5,-,-,TGTGCCAGCAGCAGCCAAAATCAGCCCCAGCATTTT,CASSSQNQPQHF
TRBV7-9,TRBJ1-1,TRBD1,-,TGTGCCAGCAGCTTACTATCAGGGGGCGCGGGCACTGAAGCTTTCTTT,CASSLLSGGAGTEAFF
TRBV2,TRBJ1-1,TRBD1,once,TGTGCCAGCAGTGCCTGGGACAGGGAAGCTTTCTTT,CASSAWDREAFF
TRBV7-9,TRBJ1-6,TRBD1,-,TGTGCCAGCAGCCTGGGACAGGAAAATTCACCCCTCCACTTT,CASSLGQENSPLHF
TRBV4-3,TRBJ1-3,-,-,TGCGCCAGCAGCCAAGGAGATTTCGAAAACACCATATATTTT,CASSQGDFENTIYF
TRBV6-2/TRBV6-3,TRBJ1-4,-,-,TGTGCCAGCAGTTACTTACAGTCAAATGAAAAACTGTTTTTT,CASSYLQSNEKLFF
TRBV13,TRBJ1-6,TRBD1,-,TGTGCCAGCAGCGACAGGGGGCGGAATTCACCCCTCCACTTT,CASSDRGRNSPLHF
TRBV7-8,TRBJ1-6,-,-,TGTGCCAGCAGCCTTCACCGGGACTATAATTCACCCCTCCACTTT,CASSLHRDYNSPLHF
TRBV4-2,TRBJ1-3,TRBD1,-,TGTGCCAGCAGCCCCGACGGGACAGGGCGAGGAAACACCATATATTTT,CASSPDGTGRGNTIYF
TRBV10-3,TRBJ1-2,-,-,TGTGCCATCAGTGGTATTAAAACAGGGCCAAACTATGGCTACACCTTC,CAISGIKTGPNYGYTF
TRBV4-3,TRBJ1-4,-,-,TGCGCCAGCAGCCAAGATCTTTTGGGGGGACGGGAAAAACTGTTTTTT,CASSQDLLGGREKLFF